The 21 T cell receptor beta chains listed next were all sequenced from one sample in a study of cytomegalovirus exposure and HLA in healthy donors (dated by TCRdb to 2016 to 2017). The receptor library was made with the immunoSEQ multiplex PCR assay. A mixture of 60 forward primers for TCR Vbeta segments and 13 reverse primers for TCR Jbeta segments was used in the multiplex PCR. TCRdb took this table from immuneACCESS and kept in-frame rearrangements with V and J called. Such tables lack part of the clones; where checked against another copy, unresolved V genes explain under half of the gap, and the rest is unexplained. The table for this sample lists over 150,000 clones; approximately 80% of them were counted only once. The ten most abundant clones make up approximately 4% of the sample. The sample comprised PBMCs. The source of these receptors is a woman in her 40s in good health and CMV-seronegative.

CDR3 nucleotides: TGCGCCAGCAGCTTTGGAGCAGGGGGTAATGAAAAACTGTTTTTT. Residues: CASSFGAGGNEKLFF. This rearrangement joins TRBV5-1 to TRBJ1-4; the match to TRBD1 covers 7 bases. This CDR3 is 15 amino acids long. The germline gives CDR1 SGHRS, CDR2 YFSETQ. V was pared by 2 bases and J by 4 bases, with 5 bases of the junction left unmatched.

V usage is TRBV6-5 and J usage is TRBJ2-1, with 12 bases aligning to TRBD2. CDR1 is MNHEY and CDR2 is SVGAGI in the germline V gene. The CDR3 totals 15 residues. The V and J ends lost 1 base and 15 bases, in that order; junction bases with no gene match: 10. The CDR3 is CASSYWGLAGETWFF. DNA of the CDR3: TGTGCCAGCAGTTACTGGGGACTAGCGGGTGAGACTTGGTTCTTC.

In this sample, this clone turned up once. The V gene is TRBV19, the J gene TRBJ1-1; D remains ambiguous. The CDR3 contains 11 residues. V lost 4 bases, J lost 5 bases, and 5 bases lay in between. The V gene's germline CDR1 is LNHDA and CDR2 SQIVND (reference sequence). The CDR3 here is CASSTETEAFF. The CDR3 DNA follows: TGTGCCAGTAGTACGGAGACTGAAGCTTTCTTT.

The chain recombines TRBV27 with TRBJ2-5, with 10 bases matching TRBD2. The J call could be wrong; TRBJ2-7 is a better fit for the DNA end. The CDR3 contains 22 residues. Germline V gives CDR1 MNHEY, CDR2 SMNVEV (reference sequence). The CDR3 sequence is CASSSRGAKWPLSSGSNYEQYF. CDR3 bases: TGTGCCAGCAGTTCCCGAGGGGCGAAGTGGCCCTTATCTAGCGGGAGTAACTACGAGCAGTACTTC.

The chain links TRBV2 to TRBJ2-5; 7 bases fit TRBD2. The CDR3 covers 13 residues. Germline V gene lookup returns CDR1 SNHLY and CDR2 FYNNEI. Unmatched junction bases numbered 6, after V lost 8 bases and J lost 3 bases. The DNA for the CDR3 is TGTGCCAGCCAGCGGGGCAGCAAAGAGACCCAGTACTTC. Encoded protein: CASQRGSKETQYF.

The sample holds one count of this clone. This chain uses TRBV25-1 with TRBJ1-2; D perhaps matches TRBD1 (5 bases). Germline values: CDR1 MGHDK, CDR2 SYGVNS. The CDR3 covers 14 residues. Trimming took 5 bases from V and 8 from J, leaving 18 bases between them. This CDR3 reads CASSLHVYGGGYTF. The CDR3 region has the DNA TGTGCCAGCAGTTTGCATGTCTACGGGGGAGGCTACACCTTC.

This chain joins TRBV13 and TRBJ2-5, with 9 bases matching TRBD1. Judging by the DNA end, TRBJ2-7 fits better; the J call may be wrong. This CDR3 is built from 14 residues. Germline V gene sequence: CDR1 PRHDT, CDR2 FYEKMQ (reference sequence). CDR3 sequence (DNA): TGTGCCAGCAGCCCCGGGACAGGGTCCTACGAGCAGTACTTC. This encodes CASSPGTGSYEQYF.

The chain combines TRBV6-6 with TRBJ1-2; a possible D gene is TRBD1 (6 bases). The germline V and J ends were trimmed by 1 base and 3 bases, with 9 bases remaining between them. From germline, CDR1 is MNHNY and CDR2 SVGAGI (reference sequence). The CDR3 has 14 residues. The CDR3 coding sequence is TGTGCCAGCAGTTACTACAGGGTGGACTATGGCTACACCTTC. Amino acid sequence: CASSYYRVDYGYTF.

The chain is built from TRBV19 and TRBJ1-1; D is unresolved. CDR3 length equals 17 residues. The germline V gene encodes CDR1 LNHDA and CDR2 SQIVND (reference sequence). V shed 5 bases and J shed 0 bases, with 19 bases lying between them. The CDR3 DNA reads as TGTGCCAGTAGTGACGGGCGGACTATCCAATTGAACACTGAAGCTTTCTTT. This gives the protein CASSDGRTIQLNTEAFF.

This clone has at least ten counts. This chain connects TRBV6-1 to TRBJ2-7, with 8 bases fitting TRBD1. Looked up from germline, CDR1 is MNHNS and CDR2 is SASEGT. The CDR3 has 15 amino acids. V shed 4 bases, J shed 2 bases, and the junction held 7 bases outside the gene matches. In DNA, the CDR3 is TGTGCCAGCAGTGCCCTGGACAGGGAGACCTACGAGCAGTACTTC. As protein: CASSALDRETYEQYF.

The J gene is TRBJ2-7, the V gene TRBV10-3; TRBD2 aligns across 7 bases. Germline CDR1 ENHRY, CDR2 SYGVKD. This CDR3 contains 15 residues. V was pared by 3 bases and J by 5 bases, with 10 bases of the junction left unmatched. The CDR3 region is CAISDRHGGSDEQYF. The CDR3 DNA reads TGTGCCATCAGTGACCGGCACGGGGGGTCGGACGAGCAGTACTTC.

Of note for this clone: Because it lacks the conserved phenylalanine or tryptophan at the end, this CDR3 is likely a read error. The chain employs TRBV30 and TRBJ2-3, with 7 bases identical to TRBD1. Germline loops: CDR1 GTSNPN, CDR2 SVGIG (reference sequence). V lost 7 bases to trimming and J lost 0 bases; unmatched junction nucleotides: 4. CDR3 size: 13 residues. The CDR3 sequence: CAFRGYSTDTQYV. Here the CDR3 DNA reads TGTGCCTTCAGGGGGTACAGCACAGATACGCAGTATGTT.

J is TRBJ2-3 and V is TRBV7-9; maybe TRBD1 (5 bases). Germline-derived CDR1 and CDR2 are SEHNR and FQNEAQ (reference sequence). V gave up 4 bases and J gave up 2 bases, with 10 bases separating them. CDR3 length: 14 residues. CDR3: CASSSRELTDTQYF. CDR3 in DNA: TGTGCCAGCAGCTCCAGGGAACTCACAGATACGCAGTATTTT.

In DNA form, the CDR3 reads TGTGCCAGCAGCCCCCAGGGGTGGGAAGCTTTCTTT. This encodes CASSPQGWEAFF. The rearrangement joins TRBV7-2 to TRBJ1-1; a possible D gene is TRBD1 (6 bases). The length of the CDR3 is 12 residues. V gave up 5 bases and J gave up 8 bases, with 12 bases separating them. CDR1 and CDR2 from the germline V gene are SGHTA and FQGNSA.

This clone was seen once. V usage is TRBV28 and J usage is TRBJ2-6; the match to TRBD1 covers 9 bases. CDR3 length: 17 residues. Germline lookup yields CDR1 MDHEN and CDR2 SYDVKM. V shed 6 bases, J shed 0 bases, and the junction held 6 bases outside the gene matches. CDR3: CASSRGQGSSGANVLTF. The CDR3 DNA reads as TGTGCCAGCAGCCGCGGACAGGGGAGCTCTGGGGCCAACGTCCTGACTTTC.

The chain carries TRBV6-6 and TRBJ1-2; TRBD1 aligns across 8 bases. Trimming removed 6 bases from V and 4 bases from J; junction bases left unmatched: 4. The CDR3 totals 13 residues. Germline-derived CDR1 and CDR2 are MNHNY and SVGAGI (reference sequence). The CDR3 here is CASRPTGGYGYTF. CDR3 DNA sequence: TGTGCCAGCAGACCTACAGGGGGCTATGGCTACACCTTC.

The rearrangement joins TRBV2 to TRBJ2-7; D not certain. The ends were cut back, 7 bases at V and 2 bases at J, with 9 bases in the middle. Germline-derived CDR1 and CDR2 are SNHLY and FYNNEI. This CDR3 spans 12 amino acids. CDR3 in amino acids: CASTGYTYEQYF. The CDR3 nucleotides read TGTGCCAGCACAGGATACACCTACGAGCAGTACTTC.

This clone was seen once. The chain combines TRBV2 with TRBJ2-3, with 7 bases that match TRBD2. Germline V gene sequence: CDR1 SNHLY, CDR2 FYNNEI. CDR3 length equals 14 residues. V trimming: 7 bases; J trimming: 6 bases; junction bases outside the gene matches: 10. CDR3 in amino acids: CASTPRGIMDTQYF. Written as DNA, the CDR3 is TGTGCCAGCACCCCGCGGGGGATTATGGATACGCAGTATTTT. The full variable domain, rest sourced from reference TRBV2 and TRBJ2-3, is EPEVTQTPSHQVTQMGQEVILRCVPISNHLYFYWYRQILGQKVEFLVSFYNNEISEKSEIFDDQFSVERPDGSNFTLKIRSTKLEDSAMYFCASTPRGIMDTQYFGPGTRLTVL.

The J gene is TRBJ1-1, the V gene TRBV6-5; no reliable D call. The V end lost 10 bases, the J end lost 6 bases, and 15 bases lay between the germline ends. CDR1 is MNHEY, CDR2 SVGAGI, per germline. This CDR3 has 12 residues. CDR3 residues: CATSNPVSEAFF. DNA for the CDR3: TGTGCCACCTCTAACCCGGTTTCTGAAGCTTTCTTT.

This clone turned up a few times. The chain uses TRBV5-4 and TRBJ1-5, with TRBD1 matching over 9 bases. This CDR3 is built from 14 residues. Germline loops: CDR1 SGHNT, CDR2 YYREEE (reference sequence). V was clipped by 3 bases and J by 4 bases; unmatched bases: 2. CDR3 in amino acids: CASSSQGANQPQHF. The CDR3 DNA reads as TGTGCCAGCAGCTCACAGGGGGCTAATCAGCCCCAGCATTTT.

The gene calls are TRBV5-1 and TRBJ2-7; 9 bases align to TRBD1. V lost 3 bases and J lost 2; bases outside the gene matches: 6. CDR1 is SGHRS, CDR2 YFSETQ, per germline. This CDR3 region has 15 residues. The CDR3 nucleotides are TGCGCCAGCAGCTGGGGACAGGGTGGCCCCTACGAGCAGTACTTC. Translating it yields CASSWGQGGPYEQYF.